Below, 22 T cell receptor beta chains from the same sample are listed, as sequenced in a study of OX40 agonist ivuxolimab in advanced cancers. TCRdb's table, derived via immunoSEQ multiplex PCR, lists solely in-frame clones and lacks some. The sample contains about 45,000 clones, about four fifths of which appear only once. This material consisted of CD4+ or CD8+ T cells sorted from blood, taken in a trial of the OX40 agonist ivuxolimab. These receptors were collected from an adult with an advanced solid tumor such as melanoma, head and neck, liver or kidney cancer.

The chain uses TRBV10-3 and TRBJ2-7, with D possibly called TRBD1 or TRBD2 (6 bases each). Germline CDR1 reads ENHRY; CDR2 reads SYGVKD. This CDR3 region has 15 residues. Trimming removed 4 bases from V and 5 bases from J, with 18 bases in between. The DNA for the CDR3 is TGTGCCATCAGTGGACCCGGACAGTCGGGGGACGAGCAGTACTTC. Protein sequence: CAISGPGQSGDEQYF.

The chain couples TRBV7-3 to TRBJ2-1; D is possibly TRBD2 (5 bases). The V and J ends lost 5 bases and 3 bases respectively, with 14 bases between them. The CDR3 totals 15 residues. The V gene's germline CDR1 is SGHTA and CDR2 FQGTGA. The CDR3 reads CASSIGRISYNEQFF. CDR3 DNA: TGTGCCAGCAGCATAGGGAGAATCAGCTACAATGAGCAGTTCTTC.

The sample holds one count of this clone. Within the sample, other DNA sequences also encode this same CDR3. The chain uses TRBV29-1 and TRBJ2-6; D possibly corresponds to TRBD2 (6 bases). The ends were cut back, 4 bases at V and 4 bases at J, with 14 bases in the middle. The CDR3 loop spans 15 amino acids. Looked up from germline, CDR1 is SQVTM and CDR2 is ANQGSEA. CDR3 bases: TGCAGCGTTGGAGCGGGTGGGGCGGGGGCCAACGTCCTGACTTTC. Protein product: CSVGAGGAGANVLTF. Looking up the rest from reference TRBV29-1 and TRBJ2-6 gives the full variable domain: SAVISQKPSRDICQRGTSLTIQCQVDSQVTMMFWYRQQPGQSLTLIATANQGSEATYESGFVIDKFPISRPNLTFSTLTVSNMSPEDSSIYLCSVGAGGAGANVLTFGAGSRLTVL.

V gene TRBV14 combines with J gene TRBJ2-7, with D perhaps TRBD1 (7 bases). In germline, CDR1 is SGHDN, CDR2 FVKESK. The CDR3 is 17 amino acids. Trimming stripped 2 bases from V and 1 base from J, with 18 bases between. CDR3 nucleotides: TGTGCCAGCAGCCAAACTACAGGGGAGGCACGGTCCTACGAGCAGTACTTC. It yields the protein CASSQTTGEARSYEQYF.

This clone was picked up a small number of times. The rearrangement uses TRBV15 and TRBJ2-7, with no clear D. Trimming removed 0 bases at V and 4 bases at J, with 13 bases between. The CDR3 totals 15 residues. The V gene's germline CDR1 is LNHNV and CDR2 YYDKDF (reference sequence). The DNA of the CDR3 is TGTGCCACCAGCAGAGAGGCAGGTTTGGCTTACGAGCAGTACTTC. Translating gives CATSREAGLAYEQYF.

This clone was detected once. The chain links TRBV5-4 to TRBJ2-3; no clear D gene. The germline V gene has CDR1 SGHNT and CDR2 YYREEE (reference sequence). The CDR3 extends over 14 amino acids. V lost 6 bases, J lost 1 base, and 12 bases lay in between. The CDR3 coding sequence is TGTGCCAGCATCGACTCCGAACGCACAGATACGCAGTATTTT. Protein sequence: CASIDSERTDTQYF.

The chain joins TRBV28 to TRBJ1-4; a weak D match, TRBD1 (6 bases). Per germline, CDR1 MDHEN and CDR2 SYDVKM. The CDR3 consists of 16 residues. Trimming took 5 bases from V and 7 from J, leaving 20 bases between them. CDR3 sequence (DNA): TGTGCCAGCAGTATCCGGGACGGAGGAGGGGGTGAAAAACTGTTTTTT. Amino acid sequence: CASSIRDGGGGEKLFF.

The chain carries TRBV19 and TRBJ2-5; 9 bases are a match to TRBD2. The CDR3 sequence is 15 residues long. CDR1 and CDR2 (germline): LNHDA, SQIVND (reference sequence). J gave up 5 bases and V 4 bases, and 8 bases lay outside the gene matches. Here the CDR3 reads CASSNPLAGMETQYF. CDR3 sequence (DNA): TGTGCCAGTAGTAACCCCCTAGCGGGAATGGAGACCCAGTACTTC.

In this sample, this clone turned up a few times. This chain's CDR3 is CASSLNPSGASYNEQFF. For the CDR3, the DNA is TGTGCCAGCAGCTTAAATCCTAGCGGGGCCTCCTACAATGAGCAGTTCTTC. The chain employs TRBV7-3 and TRBJ2-1, with 9 bases identical to TRBD2. The CDR3 has 17 residues. Germline CDR1 SGHTA, CDR2 FQGTGA. V lost 1 base and J lost 0; bases outside the gene matches: 4.

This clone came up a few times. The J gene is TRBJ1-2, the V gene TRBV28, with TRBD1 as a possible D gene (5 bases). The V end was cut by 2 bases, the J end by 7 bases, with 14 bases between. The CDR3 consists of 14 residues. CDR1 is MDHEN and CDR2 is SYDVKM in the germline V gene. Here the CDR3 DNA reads TGTGCCAGCAGTTTACTTGGAGGGGATTCTGGCTACACCTTC. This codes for CASSLLGGDSGYTF.

As DNA, the CDR3 is TGTGCCAGCGGTACAGGGGCCTACGAGCAGTACTTC. Amino acid sequence: CASGTGAYEQYF. J is TRBJ2-7 and V is TRBV11-2; 7 bases align to TRBD1. The germline V gene encodes CDR1 SGHAT and CDR2 FQNNGV. V gave up 8 bases and J gave up 2 bases; unmatched junction bases: 3. The CDR3 contains 12 residues.

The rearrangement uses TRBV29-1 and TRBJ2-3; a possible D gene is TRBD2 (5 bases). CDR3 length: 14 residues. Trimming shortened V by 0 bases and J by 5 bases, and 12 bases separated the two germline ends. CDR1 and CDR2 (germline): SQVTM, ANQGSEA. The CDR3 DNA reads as TGCAGCGTTGAAGAGACACTAGTATTAGATACGCAGTATTTT. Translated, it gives CSVEETLVLDTQYF.

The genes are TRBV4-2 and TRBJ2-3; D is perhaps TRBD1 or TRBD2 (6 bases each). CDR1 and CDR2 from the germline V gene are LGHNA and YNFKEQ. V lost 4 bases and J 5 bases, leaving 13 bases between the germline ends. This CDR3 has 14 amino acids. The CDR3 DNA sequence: TGTGCCAGCAGCCGGGGGCCGGGGGTAGATACGCAGTATTTT. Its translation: CASSRGPGVDTQYF.

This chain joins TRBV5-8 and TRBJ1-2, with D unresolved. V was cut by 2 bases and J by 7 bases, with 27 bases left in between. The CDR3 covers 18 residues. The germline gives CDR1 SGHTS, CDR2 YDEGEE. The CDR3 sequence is CASSLRPLGFKSRTGYTF. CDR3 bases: TGTGCCAGCAGCTTAAGGCCGCTTGGGTTCAAATCGAGGACTGGCTACACCTTC.

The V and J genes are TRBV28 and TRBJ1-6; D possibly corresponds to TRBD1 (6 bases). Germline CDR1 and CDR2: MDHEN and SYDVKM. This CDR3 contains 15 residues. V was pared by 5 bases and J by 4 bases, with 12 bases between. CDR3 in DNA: TGTGCCAGCAGTACAGGGACCCTTTATAATTCACCCCTCCACTTT. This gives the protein CASSTGTLYNSPLHF.

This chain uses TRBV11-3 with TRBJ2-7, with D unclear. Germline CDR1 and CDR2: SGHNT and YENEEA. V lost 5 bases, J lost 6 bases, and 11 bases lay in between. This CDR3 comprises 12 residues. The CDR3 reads CASSAEPSEQYF. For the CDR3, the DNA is TGTGCCAGCAGCGCTGAACCTAGCGAGCAGTACTTC.

The CDR3, as DNA: TGTGCCAGTAGGTCCGGGACAGGGAACCGCAATCAGCCCCAGCATTTT. The encoded protein is CASRSGTGNRNQPQHF. The rearrangement uses TRBV19 and TRBJ1-5; 9 bases map to TRBD1. The CDR3 contains 16 residues. Germline V gene sequence: CDR1 LNHDA, CDR2 SQIVND (reference sequence). J lost 2 bases, V lost 6 bases, and 8 bases had no gene match. The variable domain in full, completed from reference TRBV19 and TRBJ1-5, reads DGGITQSPKYLFRKEGQNVTLSCEQNLNHDAMYWYRQDPGQGLRLIYYSQIVNDFQKGDIAEGYSVSREKKESFPLTVTSAQKNPTAFYLCASRSGTGNRNQPQHFGDGTRLSIL.

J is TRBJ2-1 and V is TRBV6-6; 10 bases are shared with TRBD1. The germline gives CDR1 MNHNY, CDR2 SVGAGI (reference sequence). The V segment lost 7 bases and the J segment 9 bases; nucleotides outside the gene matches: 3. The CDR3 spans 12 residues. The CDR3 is CASNRDRGEQFF. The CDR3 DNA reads TGTGCCAGCAATCGGGACAGGGGTGAGCAGTTCTTC.

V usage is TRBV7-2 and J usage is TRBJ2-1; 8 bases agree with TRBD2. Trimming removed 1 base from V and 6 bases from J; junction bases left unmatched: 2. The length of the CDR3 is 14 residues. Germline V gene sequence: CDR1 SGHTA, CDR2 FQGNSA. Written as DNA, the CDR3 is TGTGCCAGCAGCTTAGACGGGGGGGCCAATGAGCAGTTCTTC. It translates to CASSLDGGANEQFF.

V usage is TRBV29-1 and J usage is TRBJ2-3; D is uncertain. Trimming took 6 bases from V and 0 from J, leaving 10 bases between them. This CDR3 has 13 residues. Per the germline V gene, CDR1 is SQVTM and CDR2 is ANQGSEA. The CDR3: CSVPLRSTDTQYF. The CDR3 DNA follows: TGCAGCGTCCCCCTGCGGAGCACAGATACGCAGTATTTT.

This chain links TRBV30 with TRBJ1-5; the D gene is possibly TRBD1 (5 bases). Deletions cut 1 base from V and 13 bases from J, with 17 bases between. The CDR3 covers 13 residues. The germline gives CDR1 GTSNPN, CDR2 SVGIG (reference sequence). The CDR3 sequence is CAWSGQTHATQHF. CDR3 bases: TGTGCCTGGAGTGGACAGACCCACGCCACACAGCATTTT.

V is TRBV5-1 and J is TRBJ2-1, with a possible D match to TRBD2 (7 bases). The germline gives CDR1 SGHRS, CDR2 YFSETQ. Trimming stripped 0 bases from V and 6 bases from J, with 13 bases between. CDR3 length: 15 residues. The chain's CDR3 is CASSLGGGAANEQFF. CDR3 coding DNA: TGCGCCAGCAGCTTGGGTGGGGGGGCTGCCAATGAGCAGTTCTTC.